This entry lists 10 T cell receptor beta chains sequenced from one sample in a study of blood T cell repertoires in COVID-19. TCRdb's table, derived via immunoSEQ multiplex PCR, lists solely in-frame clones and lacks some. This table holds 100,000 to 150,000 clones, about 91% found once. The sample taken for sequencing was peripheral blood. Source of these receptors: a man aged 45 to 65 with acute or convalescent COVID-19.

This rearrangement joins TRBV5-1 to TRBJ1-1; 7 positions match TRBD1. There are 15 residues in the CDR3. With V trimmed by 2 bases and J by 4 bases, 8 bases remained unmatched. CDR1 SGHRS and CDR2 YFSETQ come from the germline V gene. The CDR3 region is CASSFGQVTSTEAFF. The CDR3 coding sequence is TGCGCCAGCAGCTTCGGACAGGTGACGAGCACTGAAGCTTTCTTT.

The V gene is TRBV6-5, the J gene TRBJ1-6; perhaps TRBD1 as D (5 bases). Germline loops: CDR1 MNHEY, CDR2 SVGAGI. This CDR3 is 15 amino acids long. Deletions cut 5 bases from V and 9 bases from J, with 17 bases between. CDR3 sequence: CASSTETAGTSPLHF. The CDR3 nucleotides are TGTGCCAGCAGTACAGAGACAGCCGGAACTTCACCCCTCCACTTT.

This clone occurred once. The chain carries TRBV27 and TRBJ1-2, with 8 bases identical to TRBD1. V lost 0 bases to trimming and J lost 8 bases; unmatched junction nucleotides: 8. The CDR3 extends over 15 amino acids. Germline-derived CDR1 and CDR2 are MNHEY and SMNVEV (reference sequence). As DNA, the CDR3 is TGTGCCAGCAGTTTATCGGGCATCGACAGGGGAGGCTACACCTTC. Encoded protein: CASSLSGIDRGGYTF.

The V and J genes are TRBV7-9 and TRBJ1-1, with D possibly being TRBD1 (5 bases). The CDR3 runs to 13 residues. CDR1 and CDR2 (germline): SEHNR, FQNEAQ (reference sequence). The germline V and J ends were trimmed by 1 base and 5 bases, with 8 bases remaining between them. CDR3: CASSLGQQTEAFF. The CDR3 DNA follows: TGTGCCAGCAGCTTAGGACAGCAGACTGAAGCTTTCTTT.

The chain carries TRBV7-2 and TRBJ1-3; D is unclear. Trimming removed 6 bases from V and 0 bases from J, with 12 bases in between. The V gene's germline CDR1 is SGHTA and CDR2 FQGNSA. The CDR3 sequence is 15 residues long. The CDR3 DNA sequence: TGTGCCAGCAGTAGAGCAAACCCCTCTGGAAACACCATATATTTT. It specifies CASSRANPSGNTIYF.

The CDR3 coding sequence is TGTGCCAGCAGCTTACTAGCGGGAGACTACGAGCAGTACTTC. Its translation is CASSLLAGDYEQYF. This chain connects TRBV7-2 to TRBJ2-7; TRBD2 agrees at 10 bases. This CDR3 spans 14 amino acids. Per germline, CDR1 SGHTA and CDR2 FQGNSA. J gave up 3 bases and V 2 bases, and 1 base lay outside the gene matches.

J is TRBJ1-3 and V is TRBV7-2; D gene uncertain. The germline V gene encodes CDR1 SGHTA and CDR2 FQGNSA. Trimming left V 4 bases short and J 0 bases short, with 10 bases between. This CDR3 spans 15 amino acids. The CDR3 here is CASSSPRSSGNTIYF. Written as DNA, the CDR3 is TGTGCCAGCAGCTCCCCGAGGAGCTCTGGAAACACCATATATTTT. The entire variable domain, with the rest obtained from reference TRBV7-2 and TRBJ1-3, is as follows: GAGVSQSPSNKVTEKGKDVELRCDPISGHTALYWYRQSLGQGLEFLIYFQGNSAPDKSGLPSDRFSAERTGGSVSTLTIQRTQQEDSAVYLCASSSPRSSGNTIYFGEGSWLTVV.

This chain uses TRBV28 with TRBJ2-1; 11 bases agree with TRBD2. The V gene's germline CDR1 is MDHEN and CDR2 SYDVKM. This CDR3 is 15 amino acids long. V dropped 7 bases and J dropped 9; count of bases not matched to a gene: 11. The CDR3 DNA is TGTGCCAGCATAGCGGGAGGGCCGGGTTTGGGTGAGCAGTTCTTC. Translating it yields CASIAGGPGLGEQFF.

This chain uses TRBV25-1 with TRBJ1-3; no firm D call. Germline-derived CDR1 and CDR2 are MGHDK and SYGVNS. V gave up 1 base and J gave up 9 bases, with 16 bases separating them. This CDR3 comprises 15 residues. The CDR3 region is CASSESGPLMSTIYF. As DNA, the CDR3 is TGTGCCAGCAGTGAATCGGGTCCCTTAATGAGCACCATATATTTT.

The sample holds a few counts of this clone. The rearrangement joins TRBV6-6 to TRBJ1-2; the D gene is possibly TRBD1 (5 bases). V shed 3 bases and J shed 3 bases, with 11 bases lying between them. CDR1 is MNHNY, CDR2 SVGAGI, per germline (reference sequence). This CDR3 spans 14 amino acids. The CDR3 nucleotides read TGTGCCAGCAGTTATACGGGAGGGGACTATGGCTACACCTTC. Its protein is CASSYTGGDYGYTF.